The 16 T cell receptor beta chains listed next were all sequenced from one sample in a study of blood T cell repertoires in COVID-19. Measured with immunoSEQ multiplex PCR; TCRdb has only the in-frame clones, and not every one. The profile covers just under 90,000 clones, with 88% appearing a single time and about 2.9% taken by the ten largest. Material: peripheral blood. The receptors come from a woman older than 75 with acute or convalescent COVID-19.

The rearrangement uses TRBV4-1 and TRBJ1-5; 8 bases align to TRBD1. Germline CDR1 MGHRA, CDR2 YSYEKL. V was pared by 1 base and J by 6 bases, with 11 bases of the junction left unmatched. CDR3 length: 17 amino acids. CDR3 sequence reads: CASSQATLDRAFQPQHF. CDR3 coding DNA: TGCGCCAGCAGCCAAGCCACCTTGGACAGGGCCTTTCAGCCCCAGCATTTT.

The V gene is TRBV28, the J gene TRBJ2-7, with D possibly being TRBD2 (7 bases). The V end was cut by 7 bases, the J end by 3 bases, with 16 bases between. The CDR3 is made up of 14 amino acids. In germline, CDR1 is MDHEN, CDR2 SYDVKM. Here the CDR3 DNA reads TGTGCCAGCACCGGGGGGCTAGCTCGCTACGAGCAGTACTTC. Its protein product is CASTGGLARYEQYF.

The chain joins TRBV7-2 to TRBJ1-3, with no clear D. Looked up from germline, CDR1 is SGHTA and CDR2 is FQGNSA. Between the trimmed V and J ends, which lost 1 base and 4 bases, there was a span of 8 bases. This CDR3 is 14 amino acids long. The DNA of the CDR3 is TGTGCCAGCAGCTTAGGCTGGGCCGGAAACACCATATATTTT. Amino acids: CASSLGWAGNTIYF.

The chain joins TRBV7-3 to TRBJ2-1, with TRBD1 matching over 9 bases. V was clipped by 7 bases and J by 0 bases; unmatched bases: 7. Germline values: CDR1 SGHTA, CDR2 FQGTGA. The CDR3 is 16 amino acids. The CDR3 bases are TGTGCCAGCACCAGGGACAGGGCGAGCTCCTACAATGAGCAGTTCTTC. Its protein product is CASTRDRASSYNEQFF.

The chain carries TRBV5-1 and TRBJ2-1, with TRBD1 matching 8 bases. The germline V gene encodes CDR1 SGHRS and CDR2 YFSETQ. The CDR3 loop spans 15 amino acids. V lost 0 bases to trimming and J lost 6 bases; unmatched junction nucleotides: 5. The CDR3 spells CASSLALDRANEQFF. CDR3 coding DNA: TGCGCCAGCAGCTTGGCCCTGGACAGGGCCAATGAGCAGTTCTTC.

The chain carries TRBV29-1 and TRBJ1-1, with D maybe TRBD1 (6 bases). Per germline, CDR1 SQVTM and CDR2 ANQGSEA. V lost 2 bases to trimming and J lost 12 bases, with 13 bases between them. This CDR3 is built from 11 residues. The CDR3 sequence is CSVELDRRTFF. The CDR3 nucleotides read TGCAGCGTTGAATTAGACAGGCGGACTTTCTTT.

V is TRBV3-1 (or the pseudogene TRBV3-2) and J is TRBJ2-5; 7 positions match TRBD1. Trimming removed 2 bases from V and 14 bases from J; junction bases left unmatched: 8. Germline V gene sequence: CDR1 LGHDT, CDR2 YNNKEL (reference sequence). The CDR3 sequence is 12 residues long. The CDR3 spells CASSQLDRLLYF. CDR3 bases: TGTGCCAGCAGCCAACTGGACAGGCTCCTATACTTC.

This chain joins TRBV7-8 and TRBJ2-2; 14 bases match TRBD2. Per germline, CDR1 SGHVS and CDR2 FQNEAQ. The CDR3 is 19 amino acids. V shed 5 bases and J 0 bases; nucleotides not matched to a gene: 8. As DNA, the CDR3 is TGTGCCAGCAGCCTACCGACTAGCGGGAGGGACGCGAACACCGGGGAGCTGTTTTTT. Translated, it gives CASSLPTSGRDANTGELFF.

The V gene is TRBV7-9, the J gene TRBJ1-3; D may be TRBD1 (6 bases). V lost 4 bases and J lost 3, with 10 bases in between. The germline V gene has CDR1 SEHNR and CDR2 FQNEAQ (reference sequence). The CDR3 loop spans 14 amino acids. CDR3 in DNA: TGTGCCAGCAGCTCTACAGGGAGTGGAAACACCATATATTTT. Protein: CASSSTGSGNTIYF.

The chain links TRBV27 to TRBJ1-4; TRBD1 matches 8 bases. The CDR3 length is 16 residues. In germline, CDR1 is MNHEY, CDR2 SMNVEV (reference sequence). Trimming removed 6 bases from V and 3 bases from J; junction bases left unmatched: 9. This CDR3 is CASSSTGGVPNEKLFF. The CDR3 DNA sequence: TGTGCCAGCAGCTCTACAGGGGGAGTACCTAATGAAAAACTGTTTTTT.

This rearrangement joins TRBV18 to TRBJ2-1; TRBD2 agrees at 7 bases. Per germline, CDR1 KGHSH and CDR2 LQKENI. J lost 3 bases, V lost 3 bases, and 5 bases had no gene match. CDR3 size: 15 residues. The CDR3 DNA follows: TGTGCCAGCTCACCCCAAGCGGGGAGCTACAATGAGCAGTTCTTC. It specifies CASSPQAGSYNEQFF.

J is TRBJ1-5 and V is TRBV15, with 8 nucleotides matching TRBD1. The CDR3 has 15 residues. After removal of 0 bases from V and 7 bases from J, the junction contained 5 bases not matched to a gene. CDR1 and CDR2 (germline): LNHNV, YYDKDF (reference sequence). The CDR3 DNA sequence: TGTGCCACCAGCAGAGAAGAGACAGGGGTACAGCCCCAGCATTTT. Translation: CATSREETGVQPQHF.

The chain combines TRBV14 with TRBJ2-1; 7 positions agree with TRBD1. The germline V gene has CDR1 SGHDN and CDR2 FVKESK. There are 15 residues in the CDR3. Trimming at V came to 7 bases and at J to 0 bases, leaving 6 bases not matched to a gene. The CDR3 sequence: CASTPGQTSYNEQFF. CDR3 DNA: TGTGCCAGCACCCCGGGACAGACCTCCTACAATGAGCAGTTCTTC.

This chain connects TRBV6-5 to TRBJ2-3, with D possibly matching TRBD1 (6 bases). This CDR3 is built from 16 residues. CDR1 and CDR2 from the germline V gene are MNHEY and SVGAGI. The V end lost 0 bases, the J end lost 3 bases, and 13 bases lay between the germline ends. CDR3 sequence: CASSYSAGEVTDTQYF. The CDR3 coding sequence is TGTGCCAGCAGTTACTCGGCAGGGGAAGTAACAGATACGCAGTATTTT.

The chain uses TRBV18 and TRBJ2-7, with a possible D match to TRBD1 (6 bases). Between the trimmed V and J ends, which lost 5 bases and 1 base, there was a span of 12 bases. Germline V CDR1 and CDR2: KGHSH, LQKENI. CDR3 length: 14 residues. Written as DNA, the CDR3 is TGTGCCAGCTCATTAGACAGGCTTTCCTACGAGCAGTACTTC. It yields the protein CASSLDRLSYEQYF. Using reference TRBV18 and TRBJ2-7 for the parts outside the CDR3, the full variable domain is NAGVMQNPRHLVRRRGQEARLRCSPMKGHSHVYWYRQLPEEGLKFMVYLQKENIIDESGMPKERFSAEFPKEGPSILRIQQVVRGDSAAYFCASSLDRLSYEQYFGPGTRLTVT.

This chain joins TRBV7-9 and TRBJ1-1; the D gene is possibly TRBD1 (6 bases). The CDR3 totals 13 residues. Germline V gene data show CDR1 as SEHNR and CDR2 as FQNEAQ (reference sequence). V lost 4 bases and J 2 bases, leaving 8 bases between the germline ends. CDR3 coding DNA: TGTGCCAGCAGCTGGGGGCTCAACACTGAAGCTTTCTTT. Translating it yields CASSWGLNTEAFF.